A selection of T cell receptor beta chains follows, all from one sample in a study of response to subunit inactivated influenza vaccine. Via MiXCR, TCRdb re-called the RT-PCR reads, giving one row per CDR3 protein. The data contain just over 300,000 distinct CDR3 sequences, roughly 22% of them singletons. Source: PBMCs from blood, taken approximately 22 months after vaccination. These receptors were taken from a man aged 50-75 years who received an inactivated influenza vaccine. The CDR3 runs from the conserved cysteine through the conserved F or W. The D gene is left open where the match is weak. Clone size is given for some rows only: seen once, a few or many times, or a class if the clone is expanded.

once | TRBJ2-4 | TRBD1 | TRBV5-1 | CASSGTAVLEAKNIQYF | TGCGCCAGCAGCGGGACAGCTGTTTTGGAAGCCAAAAACATTCAGTACTTC
. | TRBJ2-3 | . | TRBV4-2 | CASSQEWQGAHQTDTQYF | TGTGCCAGCAGCCAAGAATGGCAGGGTGCCCACCAAACAGATACGCAGTATTTT
. | TRBJ2-5 | . | TRBV20-1 | CSAKTPGAQYF | TGCAGTGCTAAAACCCCAGGGGCCCAGTACTTC
few | TRBJ2-5 | TRBD1 | TRBV24-1 | CATSQPGGQETQYF | TGTGCCACCAGTCAACCAGGGGGTCAGGAGACCCAGTACTTC
many | TRBJ2-3 | TRBD2 | TRBV4-3 | CASSQGSSGGADTQYF | TGCGCCAGCAGCCAAGGCAGTAGCGGGGGGGCCGATACGCAGTATTTT
. | TRBJ2-1 | TRBD2 | TRBV28 | CASSPATSGNNEQFF | TGTGCCAGCAGTCCGGCGACTAGCGGTAACAATGAGCAGTTCTTC
few | TRBJ1-5 | . | TRBV20-1 | CSASAALGPQHF | TGCAGTGCTAGTGCTGCTCTTGGGCCCCAGCATTTT
. | TRBJ1-2 | . | TRBV5-6 | CASSLGTATYGYTF | TGTGCCAGCAGCTTGGGGACAGCGACCTATGGCTACACCTTC
. | TRBJ1-1 | . | TRBV30 | CAWSVEDDLMNTEAFF | TGTGCCTGGAGTGTAGAGGACGACCTAATGAACACTGAAGCTTTCTTT
. | TRBJ2-3 | . | TRBV10-3 | CAITVGRGLTDTQYF | TGTGCCATCACGGTGGGGCGGGGGCTCACAGATACGCAGTATTTT
many | TRBJ1-4 | TRBD1 | TRBV18 | CASSPRSSGGLTNEKLFF | TGTGCCAGCTCACCACGTTCGTCAGGGGGGCTAACTAATGAAAAACTGTTTTTT
few | TRBJ1-2 | TRBD1 | TRBV10-3 | CAIGTGNYGYTF | TGTGCCATAGGGACAGGTAACTATGGCTACACCTTC
few | TRBJ2-7 | . | TRBV7-7 | CASSPTQGTFEQYF | TGTGCTAGCAGCCCGACTCAGGGTACCTTCGAGCAGTACTTC
many | TRBJ2-1 | . | TRBV3-1 | CASSLLRTDSYNEQFF | TGTGCCAGCAGCCTCCTAAGGACTGATTCCTACAATGAGCAGTTCTTC
. | TRBJ1-2 | . | TRBV6-2/TRBV6-3 | CASSYSSGQLYGYTF | TGTGCCAGCAGTTACTCGTCCGGACAGCTCTATGGCTACACCTTC
few | TRBJ2-1 | . | TRBV29-1 | CSVGLAFNEQFF | TGCAGCGTTGGGCTAGCCTTCAATGAGCAGTTCTTC
. | TRBJ2-1 | TRBD2 | TRBV11-1 | CASSFTSGSSGEQFF | TGTGCCAGCAGCTTTACTAGCGGGAGCTCGGGTGAGCAGTTCTTC
. | TRBJ2-5 | . | TRBV5-1 | CASSLVVQASQETQYF | TGCGCCAGCAGCTTGGTAGTACAGGCCTCACAAGAGACCCAGTACTTC